The entry below gives a single TCR beta chain sequence along with its context. Its antigen is not identified. Assay: immunoSEQ multiplex PCR; the TCRdb copy retains only in-frame clones and omits some. The sample includes about 41,000 clones, around 85% of them seen just once. The germline V gene encodes CDR1 MGHRA and CDR2 YSYEKL. This CDR3 is 13 amino acids long. V was clipped by 1 base and J by 5 bases, with 8 bases between them. The time point is: recipient sample about 28 days before transplant, after cytoreduction. Recipient blood drawn about 28 days pretransplant and days 30, 100, 180 after. These data originate in a study of T cell clonotyping in hematopoietic cell transplantation. Overall study results and limits: Recipient TCR diversity dropped after transplant; expanded clonotypes rose from day 30 to 180. Graft donor and pretransplant recipient Inverse Simpson Index values predicted broader posttransplant TCR diversity. Without cell sorting, CD4 versus CD8 contributions remain unresolved.

The origin of this receptor is a man aged 60 to 69 with acute myeloid leukemia. Some clones in this sample may be carry-over from other donors' samples. The starting material was peripheral blood mononuclear cells, obtained before stem cell transplant. The chain combines TRBV4-1 with TRBJ2-5; D ambiguous. CDR3 loop: CASSQGPDETQYF. In DNA form, the CDR3 reads TGCGCCAGCAGCCAAGGCCCTGACGAGACCCAGTACTTC.